The 16 T cell receptor beta chains given below trace back to one sample, sequenced in a study of cytomegalovirus exposure and HLA in healthy donors. Primers included in the PCR were 60 Vbeta and 13 Jbeta primers. TCRdb keeps only in-frame clones here, not all; method: immunoSEQ multiplex PCR. Of about 180,000 clones listed, 77% were seen once; the top ten hold less than 1.5%. The specimen sequenced was PBMCs. These receptors all come from a woman under 40 in good health and CMV-seropositive.

The CDR3 here is CASSVGQKNQPQHF. The CDR3, as DNA: TGTGCCAGCAGCGTAGGACAGAAGAATCAGCCCCAGCATTTT. The rearrangement links TRBV9 to TRBJ1-5, with TRBD1 as a possible D gene (5 bases). V gave up 0 bases and J gave up 4 bases, with 8 bases separating them. The germline V gene has CDR1 SGDLS and CDR2 YYNGEE. The CDR3 contains 14 residues. The whole variable domain, filled in from reference TRBV9 and TRBJ1-5, reads DSGVTQTPKHLITATGQRVTLRCSPRSGDLSVYWYQQSLDQGLQFLIQYYNGEERAKGNILERFSAQQFPDLHSELNLSSLELGDSALYFCASSVGQKNQPQHFGDGTRLSIL.

The chain uses TRBV2 and TRBJ1-2; no definite D call. The germline V gene has CDR1 SNHLY and CDR2 FYNNEI. The CDR3 totals 13 residues. V gave up 5 bases and J gave up 0 bases, with 7 bases separating them. CDR3 region: CASSKTSNYGYTF. CDR3 nucleotides: TGTGCCAGCAGTAAGACATCTAACTATGGCTACACCTTC.

This clone was seen only a few times. The genes are TRBV7-3 and TRBJ2-1, with a possible D match to TRBD2 (5 bases). Germline CDR1 and CDR2: SGHTA and FQGTGA. Trimming cost V 2 bases and J 8 bases, with 13 bases left between them. The CDR3 length is 14 residues. In DNA, the CDR3 is TGTGCCAGCAGCTTATTGACTGCGGGCGATGAGCAGTTCTTC. Protein sequence: CASSLLTAGDEQFF.

The gene calls are TRBV7-9 and TRBJ2-5; D is undetermined. The germline V gene encodes CDR1 SEHNR and CDR2 FQNEAQ (reference sequence). The V end was cut by 5 bases, the J end by 4 bases, with 8 bases between. CDR3 length: 12 residues. The CDR3 DNA is TGTGCCAGCAGCCCAGCGAGAGAGACCCAGTACTTC. This gives the protein CASSPARETQYF.

The chain has TRBV5-1 and TRBJ2-2; TRBD2 aligns across 9 bases. V dropped 0 bases and J dropped 7; count of bases not matched to a gene: 1. Per germline, CDR1 SGHRS and CDR2 YFSETQ. CDR3 length: 14 residues. The CDR3 region is CASSLASGIGELFF. The DNA for the CDR3 is TGCGCCAGCAGCTTGGCTAGCGGGATCGGGGAGCTGTTTTTT. Full variable domain (missing parts from reference TRBV5-1 and TRBJ2-2): KAGVTQTPRYLIKTRGQQVTLSCSPISGHRSVSWYQQTPGQGLQFLFEYFSETQRNKGNFPGRFSGRQFSNSRSEMNVSTLELGDSALYLCASSLASGIGELFFGEGSRLTVL.

The chain has TRBV4-2 and TRBJ2-1, with TRBD2 matching 9 bases. V was clipped by 8 bases and J by 5 bases; unmatched bases: 13. The CDR3 has 16 amino acids. Germline loops: CDR1 LGHNA, CDR2 YNFKEQ. CDR3 DNA: TGTGCCAGCCGCCCTCAACCTAGCGGGACGCACAATGAGCAGTTCTTC. The encoded protein is CASRPQPSGTHNEQFF.

This chain links TRBV25-1 with TRBJ2-5, with 9 bases identical to TRBD2. The germline V gene encodes CDR1 MGHDK and CDR2 SYGVNS. V gave up 4 bases and J gave up 7 bases; unmatched junction bases: 10. The CDR3 extends over 15 amino acids. The CDR3 reads CASSAVAGAFATQYF. CDR3 nucleotides: TGTGCCAGCAGTGCTGTAGCGGGAGCCTTCGCGACCCAGTACTTC. Together with reference TRBV25-1 and TRBJ2-5, the CDR3 gives the full variable domain: EADIYQTPRYLVIGTGKKITLECSQTMGHDKMYWYQQDPGMELHLIHYSYGVNSTEKGDLSSESTVSRIRTEHFPLTLESARPSHTSQYLCASSAVAGAFATQYFGPGTRLLVL.

The gene calls are TRBV10-3 and TRBJ1-2; D is perhaps TRBD1 (6 bases). The CDR3 totals 15 residues. CDR1 ENHRY and CDR2 SYGVKD come from the germline V gene. Trimming pared 7 bases from V and 4 bases from J, leaving 19 bases between. CDR3: CAITYTGLGSYGYTF. The DNA of the CDR3 is TGTGCCATCACCTATACAGGGTTGGGATCCTATGGCTACACCTTC.

The chain is built from TRBV5-4 and TRBJ2-7; 10 bases are a match to TRBD2. From germline, CDR1 is SGHNT and CDR2 YYREEE (reference sequence). V was clipped by 0 bases and J by 5 bases; unmatched bases: 8. The CDR3 has 16 amino acids. The CDR3 DNA is TGTGCCAGCAGCTTGGCCCTAGCGGGAGTCCGGGACGAGCAGTACTTC. Its protein is CASSLALAGVRDEQYF. The whole variable domain, remainder taken from reference TRBV5-4 and TRBJ2-7, is ETGVTQSPTHLIKTRGQQVTLRCSSQSGHNTVSWYQQALGQGPQFIFQYYREEENGRGNFPPRFSGLQFPNYSSELNVNALELDDSALYLCASSLALAGVRDEQYFGPGTRLTVT.

The chain joins TRBV7-3 to TRBJ2-5, with TRBD2 matching over 9 bases. This CDR3 is built from 15 residues. Trimming took 2 bases from V and 5 from J; bases not matched to a gene: 6. The germline V gene has CDR1 SGHTA and CDR2 FQGTGA. CDR3 nucleotide sequence: TGTGCCAGCAGCTTATGGGGACTAGCCCAGGAGACCCAGTACTTC. Protein sequence: CASSLWGLAQETQYF.

The J gene is TRBJ1-5, the V gene TRBV30, with no clear D. The CDR3 has 14 residues. V was cut by 2 bases and J by 4 bases, with 12 bases left in between. The germline gives CDR1 GTSNPN, CDR2 SVGIG (reference sequence). CDR3: CAWSRGSLNQPQHF. The CDR3 DNA follows: TGTGCCTGGAGTAGAGGCAGCCTTAATCAGCCCCAGCATTTT.

This clone was seen a handful of times. The rearrangement joins TRBV4-1 to TRBJ2-3; 14 positions match TRBD2. The germline V gene has CDR1 MGHRA and CDR2 YSYEKL. The length of the CDR3 is 21 residues. V trimming: 0 bases; J trimming: 0 bases; junction bases outside the gene matches: 11. CDR3 amino acids: CASSQEGGGLAGAESTDTQYF. For the CDR3, the DNA is TGCGCCAGCAGCCAAGAAGGGGGGGGACTAGCGGGAGCCGAAAGCACAGATACGCAGTATTTT.

This chain connects TRBV11-2 to TRBJ2-7; 9 nucleotides match TRBD2. V dropped 1 base and J dropped 3; count of bases not matched to a gene: 10. Germline CDR1 and CDR2: SGHAT and FQNNGV. This CDR3 has 17 residues. CDR3 in amino acids: CASSLVPPGTSFYEQYF. Here the CDR3 DNA reads TGTGCCAGCAGCTTAGTCCCCCCCGGGACTAGCTTCTACGAGCAGTACTTC.

V gene TRBV5-6 combines with J gene TRBJ1-2; D remains unclear. The CDR3 is made up of 15 amino acids. Germline values: CDR1 SGHDT, CDR2 YYEEEE. The V end lost 1 base, the J end lost 6 bases, and 16 bases lay between the germline ends. The CDR3 protein is CASSLYIEKRDGYTF. The CDR3 region has the DNA TGTGCCAGCAGCTTGTATATTGAGAAGAGGGATGGCTACACCTTC.

The chain employs TRBV7-9 and TRBJ1-4; TRBD1 matches 9 bases. From germline, CDR1 is SEHNR and CDR2 FQNEAQ (reference sequence). This CDR3 is 14 amino acids long. V shed 5 bases, J shed 6 bases, and the junction held 4 bases outside the gene matches. In nucleotides, the CDR3 is TGTGCCAGCAGCCCCCGGACAGGGGATGAAAAACTGTTTTTT. Translated, it gives CASSPRTGDEKLFF.

This rearrangement joins TRBV12-5 to TRBJ1-2, with 7 bases lining up with TRBD1. Germline V CDR1 and CDR2: LGHNT, FRNRAP. The CDR3 contains 14 residues. The junction had 7 bases not matched to a gene; V was cut back by 6 bases and J by 3 bases. CDR3 DNA: TGTGCTAGTGGCCCCACAGGGGATTACTATGGCTACACCTTC. Residues: CASGPTGDYYGYTF.